Listed below are T cell receptor beta chains from one sample, sequenced in a study of T-cell reconstitution after alpha-beta-depleted transplantation in children. Via MiXCR, TCRdb re-called the PCR reads, giving one row per CDR3 protein. This table holds fewer than 550,000 distinct CDR3 sequences, roughly a tenth found once. This specimen consisted of PBMCs, obtained before TCRalphabeta/CD19-depleted stem cell transplant. The receptor source for this set is a child aged 2-9 years with inherited bone marrow failure, due to receive a stem cell transplant. The CDR3 runs from the conserved cysteine through the conserved F or W. D genes are given only for firm matches. Size tells how often a clone was seen (once, few, many) or the class of an expanded clone, and some rows leave it out.

TRBJ1-1 - - TRBV29-1 TGCACGGGGGGACAATCCACTGAAGCTTTCTTT CTGGQSTEAFF
TRBJ2-7 - - TRBV11-2 TGTGCCAGCAGCCCCCACCTCGGTGGCTTGACCTACGAGCAGTACTTC CASSPHLGGLTYEQYF
TRBJ2-4 TRBD1 few TRBV7-9 TGTGCCAGCAGCTTAGGGACAGGGAAAAACATTCAGTACTTC CASSLGTGKNIQYF
TRBJ2-1 TRBD2 many TRBV28 TGTGCCAGCAGTTTAGGGACTAGTGTTGATGAGCAGTTCTTC CASSLGTSVDEQFF
TRBJ2-7 - - TRBV9 TGTGCCAGCAGCGGACACCTAGGAGGGGACGAGCAGTACTTC CASSGHLGGDEQYF
TRBJ1-1 - many TRBV7-6 TGTGCCAGCAGCTTAGCGATCGGCACTGAAGCTTTCTTT CASSLAIGTEAFF
TRBJ1-2 - many TRBV7-2 TGTGCCAGCACCAGAGACACAATCGGCGGCTACACCTTC CASTRDTIGGYTF
TRBJ1-1 - many TRBV10-3 TGTGCCATCAGTGACCCCCCCTCCAGGGCGGGAACTGAAGCTTTCTTT CAISDPPSRAGTEAFF
TRBJ2-3 - few TRBV20-1 TGCAGTGCGAGGTGGAGAGGCACAGATACGCAGTATTTT CSARWRGTDTQYF
TRBJ2-1 TRBD2 many TRBV20-1 TGCAGTGCGGGACTAGCGGGAGTTGGTGAGCAGTTCTTC CSAGLAGVGEQFF
TRBJ2-7 - many TRBV7-9 TGTGCCAGCAGCCCCACAGGGCCCCCCTACGAGCAGTACTTC CASSPTGPPYEQYF
TRBJ1-2 - - TRBV28 TGTGCCAGCAGTGTGGGGGGAAGCTATGGCTACACCTTC CASSVGGSYGYTF
TRBJ1-1 - - TRBV27 TGTGCCAGCAAGGTGGCGGTGGATACTGAAGCTTTCTTT CASKVAVDTEAFF
TRBJ2-2 TRBD2 once TRBV30 TGTGCCTGGACCCACCCGGGACTAGCGGGAGGGTTGTCCGGGGAGCTGTTTTTT CAWTHPGLAGGLSGELFF
TRBJ2-3 - many TRBV6-1 TGTGCCAGCAGTGGATACAGGGAGCTTGGCACAGATACGCAGTATTTT CASSGYRELGTDTQYF
TRBJ1-2 - many TRBV5-1 TGCGCCAGCAGCTCGTCGACAACTAACTATGGCTACACCTTC CASSSSTTNYGYTF
TRBJ2-6 - many TRBV5-1 TGCGCCAGCAGCTTGGGGGTGGGGCGCTCTGGGGCCAACGTCCTGACTTTC CASSLGVGRSGANVLTF
TRBJ2-3 - - TRBV28 TGTGCCAGCAGTCCAAGATTGCTCTCCATTACAGATACGCAGTATTTT CASSPRLLSITDTQYF